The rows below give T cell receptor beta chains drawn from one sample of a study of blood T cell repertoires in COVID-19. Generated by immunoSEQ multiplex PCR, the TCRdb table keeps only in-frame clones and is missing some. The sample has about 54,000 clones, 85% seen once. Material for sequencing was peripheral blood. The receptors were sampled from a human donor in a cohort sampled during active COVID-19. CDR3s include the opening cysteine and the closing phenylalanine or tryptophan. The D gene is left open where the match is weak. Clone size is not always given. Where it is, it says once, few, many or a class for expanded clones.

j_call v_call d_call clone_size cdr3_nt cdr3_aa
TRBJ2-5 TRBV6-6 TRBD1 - TGTGCCAGCAGTAAAAGACAGGGGGAGTGGGAGACCCAGTACTTC CASSKRQGEWETQYF
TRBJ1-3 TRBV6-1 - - TGTGCCAGCAGTGAACGGAGGGCCAGCTCTGGAAACACCATATATTTT CASSERRASSGNTIYF
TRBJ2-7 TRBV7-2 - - TGTGCCAGCAGCCCACGGGCGGGCGGAACCTACGAGCAGTACTTC CASSPRAGGTYEQYF
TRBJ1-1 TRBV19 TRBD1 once TGTGCCAGTACCCTGGCCCCAGCAGGGGGAACTGAAGCTTTCTTT CASTLAPAGGTEAFF
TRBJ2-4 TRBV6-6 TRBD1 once TGTGCCAGCAGTCCGAACAGGGGAAACATTCAGTACTTC CASSPNRGNIQYF
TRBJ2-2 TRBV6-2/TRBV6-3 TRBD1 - TGTGCCAGCAGCAGGACAGGGGCGAACACCGGGGAGCTGTTTTTT CASSRTGANTGELFF
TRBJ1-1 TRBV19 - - TGTGCCAGTAGTATAGTTGGAGCAGGGACTGAAGCTTTCTTT CASSIVGAGTEAFF
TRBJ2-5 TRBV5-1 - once TGCGCCAGCAGCTCCCCGTACCAAGAGACCCAGTACTTC CASSSPYQETQYF
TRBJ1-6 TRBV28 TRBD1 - TGTGCCAGCAGGGCCGGACAGGGTGGTTCACCCCTCCACTTT CASRAGQGGSPLHF
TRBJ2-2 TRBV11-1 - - TGTGCCAGCAGTTTGAACCATGGGACTCCCACCGGGGAGCTGTTTTTT CASSLNHGTPTGELFF
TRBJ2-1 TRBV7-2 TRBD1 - TGTGCCAGCAGCTTAGCTGGGACAGGCTCCTACAATGAGCAGTTCTTC CASSLAGTGSYNEQFF
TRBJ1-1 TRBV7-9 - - TGTGCCAGCAGCGGACAGCAGAACACTGAAGCTTTCTTT CASSGQQNTEAFF
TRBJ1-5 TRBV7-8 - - TGTGCCAGCAGCCCACAGGCCTATAGCAATCAGCCCCAGCATTTT CASSPQAYSNQPQHF
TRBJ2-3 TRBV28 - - TGTGCCAGCAGTTTCTCAGGGGGGCGAAATACGCAGTATTTT CASSFSGGRNTQYF
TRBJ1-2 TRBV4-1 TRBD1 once TGCGCCAGCAGCCTGGACAGGCCCTCGGGCTATGGCTACACCTTC CASSLDRPSGYGYTF
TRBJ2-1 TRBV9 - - TGTGCCAGCAGCCCGACTGAAACGGGAGCCTTTTTCTTC CASSPTETGAFFF
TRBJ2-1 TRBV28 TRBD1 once TGTGCCAGCAGTTTAGGGGGACAGGTTTCCAATGAGCAGTTCTTC CASSLGGQVSNEQFF
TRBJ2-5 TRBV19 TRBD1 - TGTGCCAGTAGTACGCCGAGGGACAGGGGATTGGAGACCCAGTACTTC CASSTPRDRGLETQYF
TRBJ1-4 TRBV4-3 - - TGCGCCAGCAGCCGGCGAGACGGGACTGTTGCAACTAATGAAAAACTGTTTTTT CASSRRDGTVATNEKLFF
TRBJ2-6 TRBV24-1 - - TGTGCCACCAGTGATGATAGCTCTGGGGCCAACGTCCTGACTTTC CATSDDSSGANVLTF
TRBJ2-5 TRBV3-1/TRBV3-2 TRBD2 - TGTGCCAGCAGCCAAGGAGTAAGCGGGAGCGGGGAGACCCAGTACTTC CASSQGVSGSGETQYF
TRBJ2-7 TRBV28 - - TGTGCCAGCAGTCTCTCGGGCGTTCGGGGGTCCTACGAGCAGTACTTC CASSLSGVRGSYEQYF
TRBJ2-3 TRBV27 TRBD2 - TGTGCCAGCAGTTCCGCTAGGTTAGCGGGAGCTGTAGATACGCAGTATTTT CASSSARLAGAVDTQYF
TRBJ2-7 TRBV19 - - TGTGCCACTTCAGTAGCGTCTGGGATCTCCTACGAGCAGTACTTC CATSVASGISYEQYF
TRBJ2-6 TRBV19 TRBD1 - TGTGCCAGTACGACAGGGGGCGCTGGGGCCAACGTCCTGACTTTC CASTTGGAGANVLTF
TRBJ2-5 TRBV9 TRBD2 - TGTGCCAGCAGTAGGACTAGCGGACAAGAGACCCAGTACTTC CASSRTSGQETQYF
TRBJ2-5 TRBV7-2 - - TGTGCCAGCAGCTTAGTCGGGAGCCAGGAGACCCAGTACTTC CASSLVGSQETQYF
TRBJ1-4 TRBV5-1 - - TGCGCCAGCAGCTTGGGGCGGATGAATGAAAAACTGTTTTTT CASSLGRMNEKLFF
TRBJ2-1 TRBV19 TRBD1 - TGTGCCAGTAGGGATACAGGGGGGTTCTCCTACAATGAGCAGTTCTTC CASRDTGGFSYNEQFF
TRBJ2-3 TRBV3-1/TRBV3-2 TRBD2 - TGTGCCAGCAGACCCGGACTAGCGGTTAGCACAGATACGCAGTATTTT CASRPGLAVSTDTQYF
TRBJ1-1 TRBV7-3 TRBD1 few TGTGCCAGCAGCTCCACCGGGACAGGGAGGAACACTGAAGCTTTCTTT CASSSTGTGRNTEAFF
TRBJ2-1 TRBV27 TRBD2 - TGTGCCAGCAGTTCCTGGGGACTAGCGGTAAATTACAATGAGCAGTTCTTC CASSSWGLAVNYNEQFF
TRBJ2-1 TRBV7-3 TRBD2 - TGTGCCAGCAGCCCGACTAGCGGGCCCTACGATGAGCAGTTCTTC CASSPTSGPYDEQFF
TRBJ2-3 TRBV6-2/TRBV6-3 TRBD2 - TGTGCCAGCAGTTACGGACTAGCGGACACAGATACGCAGTATTTT CASSYGLADTDTQYF
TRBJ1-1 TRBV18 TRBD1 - TGTGCCAGCTCACCCACAGGGGGCGAAGCTGAAGCTTTCTTT CASSPTGGEAEAFF
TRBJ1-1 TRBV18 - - TGTGCCAGCTCGAGGGAAGGGTTGAACACTGAAGCTTTCTTT CASSREGLNTEAFF
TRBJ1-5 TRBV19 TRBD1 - TGTGCCAGTAGTACAGGACAGGGGCTCCAGCCCCAGCATTTT CASSTGQGLQPQHF
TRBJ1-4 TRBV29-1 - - TGCAGCGTTGGCGGGGGGTCTGGAACTAATGAAAAACTGTTTTTT CSVGGGSGTNEKLFF
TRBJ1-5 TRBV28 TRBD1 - TGTGCCAGCAGCCTCGATCGTCCCGGGACAGGTTATCAGCCCCAGCATTTT CASSLDRPGTGYQPQHF
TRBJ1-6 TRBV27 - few TGTGCCAGCAGTCCAAGGAGCTCCTATAATTCACCCCTCCACTTT CASSPRSSYNSPLHF
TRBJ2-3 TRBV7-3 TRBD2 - TGTGCCAGCAGCCCCCGGAAGCTAGCGGGCACAGATACGCAGTATTTT CASSPRKLAGTDTQYF
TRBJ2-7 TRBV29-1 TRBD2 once TGCAGCGTTGAGGGGGGGGAGTCCTACGAGCAGTACTTC CSVEGGESYEQYF
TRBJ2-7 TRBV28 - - TGTGCCAGCAGTTTACCGGGGGTTCGGGCCTACGAGCAGTACTTC CASSLPGVRAYEQYF
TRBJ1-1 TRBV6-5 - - TGTGCCAGCAGTTTACAGGGAGTCACTGAAGCTTTCTTT CASSLQGVTEAFF
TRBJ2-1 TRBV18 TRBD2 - TGTGCCAGCTCACCACCCCGGACTAGCGGGATGGGGGGTGAGCAGTTCTTC CASSPPRTSGMGGEQFF
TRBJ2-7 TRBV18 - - TGTGCCAGCTCACCAGGACTACCGAGCTCCTACGAGCAGTACTTC CASSPGLPSSYEQYF
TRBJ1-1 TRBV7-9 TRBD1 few TGTGCCAGCAGCCCAGGAGGGACAGAGAACACTGAAGCTTTCTTT CASSPGGTENTEAFF
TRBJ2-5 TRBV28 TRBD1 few TGTGCCAGCAACAGCCATGGACAGGGGGCGAGGGAGACCCAGTACTTC CASNSHGQGARETQYF
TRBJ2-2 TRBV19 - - TGTGCCAGTAGTATTTCAGGGGCGGGGGCCGGGGAGCTGTTTTTT CASSISGAGAGELFF
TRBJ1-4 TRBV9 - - TGTGCCAGCAGCGAGGGGATTATTGCAACTAATGAAAAACTGTTTTTT CASSEGIIATNEKLFF
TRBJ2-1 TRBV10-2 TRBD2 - TGCGCCAGCAGTGAGTGGGTCGGGACTAGTTACAATGAGCAGTTCTTC CASSEWVGTSYNEQFF
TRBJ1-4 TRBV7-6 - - TGTGCCAGCAGCCACGCGGGGGGGGCAGGTGCAACTAATGAAAAACTGTTTTTT CASSHAGGAGATNEKLFF
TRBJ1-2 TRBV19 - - TGTGCCAGTAGTATCCAGGCTAACTATGGCTACACCTTC CASSIQANYGYTF
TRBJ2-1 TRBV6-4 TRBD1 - TGTGCCAGCAGCATGGACAGGGGAGATGAGCAGTTCTTC CASSMDRGDEQFF
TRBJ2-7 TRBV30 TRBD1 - TGTGCCTGGATCGGACGGGACAGGGAGGGCGAGCAGTACTTC CAWIGRDREGEQYF